One and the same sample provided the 15 T cell receptor beta chains below, sequenced in a study of CD8 T cells in ankylosing spondylitis. Overall study findings and caveats: Apparently characteristic of ankylosing spondylitis blood was a TCR beta motif (about 8 highly homologous variants).

TCRdb re-analysed the 5' RACE reads in MiXCR, keeping a single row per CDR3 protein. The data show fewer than 550,000 distinct CDR3 sequences, about 5.7% seen once. Their antigens remain unidentified. The specimen was blood, either unsorted or a sorted T cell fraction (not recorded which). The receptors come from a male donor with ankylosing spondylitis.

This clonotype was counted many times. The chain links TRBV12-3 or TRBV12-4 to TRBJ1-2, with no clear D. The CDR3 contains 12 residues. The V end lost 5 bases, the J end lost 5 bases, and 9 bases lay between the germline ends. CDR3 coding DNA: TGTGCCAGCAGTCCCTATCCGTATGGCTACACCTTC. Its protein product is CASSPYPYGYTF.

This clonotype has at least ten counts. This rearrangement joins TRBV5-1 to TRBJ1-2; the D gene is possibly TRBD1 (5 bases). Germline CDR1 and CDR2: SGHRS and YFSETQ. Trimming shortened V by 0 bases and J by 8 bases, and 14 bases separated the two germline ends. This CDR3 is built from 14 residues. The CDR3 sequence: CASSLEGPQGGYTF. The CDR3 DNA is TGCGCCAGCAGCTTGGAGGGACCGCAGGGAGGCTACACCTTC.

In its sample, this clonotype was seen many times. The chain employs TRBV12-3 or TRBV12-4 and TRBJ2-7, with 9 bases aligning to TRBD1. The CDR3 has 15 residues. The ends lost 4 bases at V and 0 bases at J; junction bases unmatched: 4. The CDR3 loop reads CASSSGTGSSYEQYF. The CDR3 region has the DNA TGTGCCAGCAGTTCGGGGACAGGGAGCTCCTACGAGCAGTACTTC.

This clonotype was seen repeatedly, ten times or more. The chain combines TRBV20-1 with TRBJ1-4, with D perhaps TRBD1 (5 bases). Germline CDR1 DFQATT, CDR2 SNEGSKA (reference sequence). With 1 base removed from V and 0 bases from J, the gap between germline ends came to 12 bases. The CDR3 has 16 amino acids. The CDR3 sequence: CSARAGPEATNEKLFF. DNA for the CDR3: TGCAGTGCTAGAGCGGGACCCGAAGCAACTAATGAAAAACTGTTTTTT.

This clonotype came up many times. This rearrangement joins TRBV14 to TRBJ2-2; 7 bases fit TRBD1. Germline trimming cut 2 bases from V and 2 bases from J; bases unmatched to any gene: 5. The germline gives CDR1 SGHDN, CDR2 FVKESK. The CDR3 has 16 residues. In DNA, the CDR3 is TGTGCCAGCAGCCAATTGGGACAGCTTAACACCGGGGAGCTGTTTTTT. As protein: CASSQLGQLNTGELFF.

This clonotype came up many times. The chain carries TRBV4-3 and TRBJ2-2; unclear D gene. V shed 6 bases and J shed 3 bases, with 11 bases lying between them. CDR1 and CDR2 (germline): LGHNA, YSLEER. The CDR3 totals 14 residues. CDR3 sequence (DNA): TGCGCCAGCAGGGCTCAGAAGGACACCGGGGAGCTGTTTTTT. It specifies CASRAQKDTGELFF.

This clonotype has a count of ten or more. The chain combines TRBV6-1 with TRBJ1-1; D unclear. This CDR3 contains 14 residues. The V gene lost 2 bases and the J gene lost 2 bases, with 9 bases spanning the gap. In germline, CDR1 is MNHNS, CDR2 SASEGT. Written as DNA, the CDR3 is TGTGCCAGCAGTGAAATTGGGAGAAACACTGAAGCTTTCTTT. As protein: CASSEIGRNTEAFF.

The gene calls are TRBV28 and TRBJ2-7; D not resolved. The CDR3 loop spans 15 amino acids. V lost 3 bases to trimming and J lost 3 bases, with 15 bases between them. Germline V CDR1 and CDR2: MDHEN, SYDVKM. The CDR3 region is CASSFHKGDSYEQYF. The CDR3 coding sequence is TGTGCCAGCAGTTTCCATAAAGGAGATAGCTACGAGCAGTACTTC.

With respect to this clonotype: One end of the junction does not line up with germline, which may come from a read error. This chain joins TRBV11-3 and TRBJ2-3; D might be TRBD2 (5 bases). This CDR3 has 13 amino acids. CDR1 SGHNT and CDR2 YENEEA come from the germline V gene. CDR3 loop: CAGSFRDTDTQYF. In nucleotides, the CDR3 is TGTGCCGGCAGCTTTCGGGACACAGATACGCAGTATTTT.

This clonotype appeared many times. This sequence joins TRBV4-2 and TRBJ2-2; D is possibly TRBD2 (5 bases). Trimming took 1 base from V and 5 from J, leaving 14 bases between them. Per germline, CDR1 LGHNA and CDR2 YNFKEQ. There are 16 residues in the CDR3. In DNA form, the CDR3 reads TGTGCCAGCAGCCAAGTCCCCCTAGCCCAAACCGGGGAGCTGTTTTTT. Its translation: CASSQVPLAQTGELFF.

This clonotype appeared many times. The J gene is TRBJ1-5, the V gene TRBV28, with D possibly being TRBD1 (5 bases). Trimming removed 3 bases at V and 3 bases at J, with 15 bases between. Germline CDR1 is MDHEN and CDR2 is SYDVKM. The CDR3 extends over 16 amino acids. DNA of the CDR3: TGTGCCAGCAGTTTGCCCGGGGACGGCCCCAATCAGCCCCAGCATTTT. It codes for CASSLPGDGPNQPQHF.

At least ten counts were recorded for this clonotype. The chain uses TRBV7-3 and TRBJ2-3, with no clear D. This CDR3 has 15 residues. V was trimmed by 2 bases and J by 1 base, leaving 10 bases between them. Germline V gene data show CDR1 as SGHTA and CDR2 as FQGTGA. For the CDR3, the DNA is TGTGCCAGCAGCTTAGGGCCTCTACGCACAGATACGCAGTATTTT. It codes for CASSLGPLRTDTQYF.

This clonotype was detected ten times or more. V gene TRBV20-1 combines with J gene TRBJ2-7; no clear D gene. CDR1 is DFQATT and CDR2 is SNEGSKA in the germline V gene (reference sequence). The CDR3 consists of 11 residues. The ends were cut back, 1 base at V and 6 bases at J, with 7 bases in the middle. The CDR3 here is CSARVGIEQYF. In nucleotides, the CDR3 is TGCAGTGCTAGAGTAGGAATCGAGCAGTACTTC.

This clonotype has at least ten counts. The rearrangement links TRBV29-1 to TRBJ2-5, with a possible D match to TRBD2 (6 bases). The CDR3 consists of 15 residues. Germline V CDR1 and CDR2: SQVTM, ANQGSEA. Trimming took 7 bases from V and 5 from J, leaving 23 bases between them. CDR3 loop: CSGRDGTTYSETQYF. The CDR3 coding sequence is TGCAGCGGGAGGGATGGGACCACCTATAGTGAGACCCAGTACTTC.

This clonotype was seen many times. The CDR3 region is CASSLEPSREVGPGQHF. The CDR3 nucleotides read TGTGCCAGCAGCTTAGAACCGAGCAGAGAAGTGGGGCCAGGGCAGCATTTT. V is TRBV7-8 and J is TRBJ1-5; D is perhaps TRBD1 (5 bases). There are 17 residues in the CDR3. Germline V CDR1 and CDR2: SGHVS, FQNEAQ. Between the trimmed V and J ends, which lost 1 base and 13 bases, there was a span of 26 bases.